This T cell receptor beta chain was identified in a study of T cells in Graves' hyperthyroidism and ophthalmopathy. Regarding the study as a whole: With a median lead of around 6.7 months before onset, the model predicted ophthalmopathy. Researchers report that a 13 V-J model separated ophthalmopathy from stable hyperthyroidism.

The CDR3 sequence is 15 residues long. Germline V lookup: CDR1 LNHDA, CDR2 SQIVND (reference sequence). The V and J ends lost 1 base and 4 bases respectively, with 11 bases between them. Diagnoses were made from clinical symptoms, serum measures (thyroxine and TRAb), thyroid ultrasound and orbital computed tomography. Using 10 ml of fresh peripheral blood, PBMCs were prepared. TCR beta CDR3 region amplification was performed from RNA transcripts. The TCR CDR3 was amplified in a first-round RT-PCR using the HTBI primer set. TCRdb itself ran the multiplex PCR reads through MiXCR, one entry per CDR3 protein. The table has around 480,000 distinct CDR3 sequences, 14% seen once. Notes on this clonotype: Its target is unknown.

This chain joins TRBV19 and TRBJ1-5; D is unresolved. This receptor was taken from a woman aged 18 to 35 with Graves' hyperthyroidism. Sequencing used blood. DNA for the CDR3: TGTGCCAGTAGTATAGGTCCTAGGCTAAATCAGCCCCAGCATTTT. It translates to CASSIGPRLNQPQHF.